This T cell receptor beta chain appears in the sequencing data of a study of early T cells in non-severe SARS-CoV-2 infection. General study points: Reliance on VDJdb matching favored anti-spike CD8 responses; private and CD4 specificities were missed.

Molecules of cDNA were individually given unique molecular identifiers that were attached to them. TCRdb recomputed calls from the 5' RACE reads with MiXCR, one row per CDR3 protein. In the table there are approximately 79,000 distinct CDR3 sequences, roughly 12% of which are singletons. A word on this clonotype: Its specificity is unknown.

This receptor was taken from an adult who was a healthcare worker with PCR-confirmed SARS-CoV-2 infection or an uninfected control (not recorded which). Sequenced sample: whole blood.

CDR3 nucleotides: TGTGCCAGCAGTTACTACTCCCTAGCGGGACCCCCAGGGGCAGATACGCAGTATTTT. It specifies CASSYYSLAGPPGADTQYF. The genes are TRBV6-6 and TRBJ2-3; TRBD2 matches at 9 bases. Germline values: CDR1 MNHNY, CDR2 SVGAGI (reference sequence). The CDR3 runs to 19 residues. V dropped 1 base and J dropped 4; count of bases not matched to a gene: 15.